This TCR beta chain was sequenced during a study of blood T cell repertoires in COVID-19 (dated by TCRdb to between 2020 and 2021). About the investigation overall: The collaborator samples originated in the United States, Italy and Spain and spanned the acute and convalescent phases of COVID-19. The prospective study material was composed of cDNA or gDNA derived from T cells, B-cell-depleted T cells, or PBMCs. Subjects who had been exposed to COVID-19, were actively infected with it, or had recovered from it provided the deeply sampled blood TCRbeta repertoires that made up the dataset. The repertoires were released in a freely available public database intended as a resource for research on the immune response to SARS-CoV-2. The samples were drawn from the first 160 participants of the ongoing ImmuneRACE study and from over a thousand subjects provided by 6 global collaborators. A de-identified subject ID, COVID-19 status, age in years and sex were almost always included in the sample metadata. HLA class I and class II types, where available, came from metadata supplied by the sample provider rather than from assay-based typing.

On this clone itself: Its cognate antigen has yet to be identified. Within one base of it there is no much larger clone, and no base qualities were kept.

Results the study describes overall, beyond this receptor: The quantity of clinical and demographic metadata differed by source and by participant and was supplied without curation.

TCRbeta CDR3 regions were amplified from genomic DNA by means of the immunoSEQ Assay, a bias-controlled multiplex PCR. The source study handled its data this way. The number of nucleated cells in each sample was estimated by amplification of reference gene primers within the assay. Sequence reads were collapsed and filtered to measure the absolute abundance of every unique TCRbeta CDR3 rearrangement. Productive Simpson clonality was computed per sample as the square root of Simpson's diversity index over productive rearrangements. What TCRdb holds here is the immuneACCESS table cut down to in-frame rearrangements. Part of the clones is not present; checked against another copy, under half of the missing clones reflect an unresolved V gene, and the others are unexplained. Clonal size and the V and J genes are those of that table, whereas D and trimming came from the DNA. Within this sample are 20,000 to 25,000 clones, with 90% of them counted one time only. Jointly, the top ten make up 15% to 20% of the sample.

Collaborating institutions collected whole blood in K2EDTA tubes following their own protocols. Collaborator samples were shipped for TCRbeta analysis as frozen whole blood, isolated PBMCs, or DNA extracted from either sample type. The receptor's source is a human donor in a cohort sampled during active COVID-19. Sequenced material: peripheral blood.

The sequenced DNA: TGTGCCAGCAGCTTAGGGCGGGACAGGGGCTACGAGCAGTACTTC. Its protein product is CASSLGRDRGYEQYF. The sequence joins TRBV7-6 to TRBJ2-7; 10 central bases correspond to TRBD1. The V end gives up 1 base and the J end 3 bases, leaving 3 bases in the junction not matched to a gene. From cysteine to phenylalanine, the CDR3 is 15 amino acids long. Here the CDR3 DNA is all that survives: 45 bases in frame from base 1. According to the germline V gene, CDR1 reads SGHVS and CDR2 reads FNYEAQ.